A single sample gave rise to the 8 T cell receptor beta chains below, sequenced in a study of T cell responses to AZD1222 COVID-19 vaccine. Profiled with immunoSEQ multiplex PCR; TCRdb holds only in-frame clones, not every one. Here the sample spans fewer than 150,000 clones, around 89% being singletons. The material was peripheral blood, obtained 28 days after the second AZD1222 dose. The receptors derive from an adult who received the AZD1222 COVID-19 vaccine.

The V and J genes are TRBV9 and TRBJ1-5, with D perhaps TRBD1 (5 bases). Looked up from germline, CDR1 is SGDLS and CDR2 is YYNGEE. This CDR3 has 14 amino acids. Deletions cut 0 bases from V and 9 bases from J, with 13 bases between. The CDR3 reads CASSVGGAGGPQHF. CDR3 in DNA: TGTGCCAGCAGCGTAGGAGGCGCCGGGGGGCCCCAGCATTTT.

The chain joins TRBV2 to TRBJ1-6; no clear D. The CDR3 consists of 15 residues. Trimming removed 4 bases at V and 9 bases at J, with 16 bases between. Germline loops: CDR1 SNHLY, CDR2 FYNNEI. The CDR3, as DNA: TGTGCCAGCAGTGGAGCGGGAGGAAGCGGTTCACCCCTCCACTTT. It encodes CASSGAGGSGSPLHF.

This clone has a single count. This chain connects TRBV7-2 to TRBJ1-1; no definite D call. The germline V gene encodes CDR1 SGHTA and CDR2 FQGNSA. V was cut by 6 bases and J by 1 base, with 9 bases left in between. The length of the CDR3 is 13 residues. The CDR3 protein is CASRNDPNTEAFF. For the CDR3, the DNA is TGTGCCAGCAGAAACGACCCGAACACTGAAGCTTTCTTT.

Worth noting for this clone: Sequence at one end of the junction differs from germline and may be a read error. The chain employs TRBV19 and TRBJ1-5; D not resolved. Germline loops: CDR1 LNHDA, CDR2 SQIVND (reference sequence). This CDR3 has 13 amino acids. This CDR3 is CASSIRRDQPQHF. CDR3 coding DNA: TGTGCCAGCAGTATCCGCCGGGATCAGCCCCAGCATTTT.

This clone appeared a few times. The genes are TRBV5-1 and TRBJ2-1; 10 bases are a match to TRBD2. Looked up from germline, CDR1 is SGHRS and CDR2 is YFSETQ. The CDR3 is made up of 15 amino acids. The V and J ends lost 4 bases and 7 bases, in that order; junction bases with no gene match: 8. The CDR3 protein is CASSRLAGAENEQFF. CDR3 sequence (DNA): TGCGCCAGCAGCCGGCTAGCGGGGGCCGAAAATGAGCAGTTCTTC.

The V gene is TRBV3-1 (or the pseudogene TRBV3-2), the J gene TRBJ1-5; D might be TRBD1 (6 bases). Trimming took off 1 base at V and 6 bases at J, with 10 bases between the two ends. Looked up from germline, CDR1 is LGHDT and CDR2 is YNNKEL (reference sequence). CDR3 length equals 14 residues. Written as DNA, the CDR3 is TGTGCCAGCAGCCAAGTCAGGGGTAGTCAGCCCCAGCATTTT. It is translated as CASSQVRGSQPQHF.

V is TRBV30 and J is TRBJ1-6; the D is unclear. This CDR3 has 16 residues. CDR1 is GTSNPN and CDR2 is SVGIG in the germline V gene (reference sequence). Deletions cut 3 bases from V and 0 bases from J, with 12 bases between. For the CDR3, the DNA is TGTGCCTGGAGATCCTCGGGCCTCTCCTATAATTCACCCCTCCACTTT. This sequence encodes CAWRSSGLSYNSPLHF.

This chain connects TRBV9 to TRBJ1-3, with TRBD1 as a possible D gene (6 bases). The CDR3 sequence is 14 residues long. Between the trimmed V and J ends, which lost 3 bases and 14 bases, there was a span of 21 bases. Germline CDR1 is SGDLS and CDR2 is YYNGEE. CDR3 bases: TGTGCCAGCAGCGCCTCTATACAGGGAGAGCCCGTATATTTT. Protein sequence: CASSASIQGEPVYF.